The present entry profiles one T cell receptor beta chain with its context. Its matching antigen is unknown. CDR1 is MNHEY, CDR2 SMNVEV, per germline (reference sequence). The CDR3 consists of 15 residues. V lost 6 bases and J lost 2; bases outside the gene matches: 4. The sample comes from a study of T cells in localized non-small cell lung cancer. Findings and caveats of the study: Uninvolved adjacent lung showed higher T cell clonality than tumor. Sequencing involved a lone tumor region, leaving heterogeneity possible. Higher blood T cell density tracked longer overall survival. Median approximately 58 top-100 tumor clones were shared with paired adjacent lung.

Profiling relied on immunoSEQ multiplex PCR, and the TCRdb table lists in-frame clones only, not all of them. The sample comprises 35,000 to 40,000 clones, roughly 87% of which are singletons, and around 16% rests with the top ten. The origin of this receptor is a male donor older than 55 with stage III squamous cell lung carcinoma. The rearrangement links TRBV27 to TRBJ2-2, with 9 bases lining up with TRBD2. Source: peripheral blood, taken before any cancer treatment. The CDR3 here is CASRLAGINTGELFF. The CDR3 region has the DNA TGTGCCAGCAGGCTAGCGGGGATTAACACCGGGGAGCTGTTTTTT.